The 16 T cell receptor beta chains presented below share a single source sample, sequenced in a study of cytotoxic CD8 clonotypes in ibrutinib-treated CLL. Clones were sequenced by immunoSEQ multiplex PCR, and TCRdb holds only the in-frame ones, with some missing. The data show 25,000 to 35,000 clones, with 62% seen just once and 12% to 15% held by the top ten. The sequencing used PBMCs, collected before ibrutinib treatment. All receptors come from a human donor with chronic lymphocytic leukemia.

The rearrangement links TRBV11-1 to TRBJ2-3; 9 bases fit TRBD2. The length of the CDR3 is 16 residues. Germline loops: CDR1 SGHAT, CDR2 FQDESV (reference sequence). Trimming cost V 0 bases and J 4 bases; bases outside gene matches: 5. The CDR3 coding sequence is TGTGCCAGCAGCTTAGCGGCGGCGGGAGGGGCAGATACGCAGTATTTT. Translated, it gives CASSLAAAGGADTQYF.

This clone was recorded a few times. The V call is TRBV2, the J call TRBJ2-2, with D possibly TRBD1 on 6 matching bases. This CDR3 contains 13 residues. Looked up from germline, CDR1 is SNHLY and CDR2 is FYNNEI. Trimming pared 6 bases from V and 6 bases from J, leaving 11 bases between. The CDR3 nucleotides are TGTGCCAGCAGATGGGACACATCCGGGGAGCTGTTTTTT. Its protein is CASRWDTSGELFF.

This clone showed up just once. In DNA, the CDR3 is TGTGCCAGCAGCTTGGGCGGCACAGATACGCAGTATTTT. It yields the protein CASSLGGTDTQYF. The chain is built from TRBV5-4 and TRBJ2-3; D unclear. CDR3 size: 13 residues. Trimming shortened V by 0 bases and J by 1 base, and 3 bases separated the two germline ends. CDR1 and CDR2 (germline): SGHNT, YYREEE (reference sequence).

The sample holds a few counts of this clone. The rearrangement joins TRBV5-1 to TRBJ1-1; possibly TRBD1 for D (5 bases). The CDR3 is made up of 14 amino acids. CDR1 is SGHRS and CDR2 is YFSETQ in the germline V gene. V dropped 2 bases and J dropped 2 bases, with 10 bases sitting between them. The CDR3 DNA sequence: TGCGCCAGCAGCTTCCAGGGTTCCAACACTGAAGCTTTCTTT. It codes for CASSFQGSNTEAFF.

This chain joins TRBV19 and TRBJ2-5; possible D gene TRBD2, 5 bases. The germline V and J ends were trimmed by 6 bases and 5 bases, with 16 bases remaining between them. CDR1 and CDR2 from the germline V gene are LNHDA and SQIVND (reference sequence). This CDR3 spans 14 amino acids. CDR3 amino acids: CASSITGSSETQYF. The CDR3 DNA reads as TGTGCCAGTAGCATTACGGGGTCGAGTGAGACCCAGTACTTC.

The chain couples TRBV5-1 to TRBJ2-7; tentatively, D is TRBD1 (6 bases). V dropped 1 base and J dropped 4 bases, with 9 bases sitting between them. The CDR3 is 13 amino acids. Germline CDR1 is SGHRS and CDR2 is YFSETQ. The chain's CDR3 is CASSLTDSYEQYF. Here the CDR3 DNA reads TGCGCCAGCAGCTTGACGGACAGTTACGAGCAGTACTTC.

This clone showed up just once. The chain links TRBV2 to TRBJ2-1; D gene ambiguous. The germline V gene encodes CDR1 SNHLY and CDR2 FYNNEI. Between the trimmed V and J ends, which lost 0 bases and 2 bases, there was a span of 8 bases. The CDR3 length is 15 residues. The CDR3 is CASSEASEPYNEQFF. DNA of the CDR3: TGTGCCAGCAGTGAAGCGAGCGAGCCCTACAATGAGCAGTTCTTC.

This clone was seen a few times. V gene TRBV2 combines with J gene TRBJ2-7; D perhaps matches TRBD2 (5 bases). The germline V and J ends were trimmed by 6 bases and 4 bases, with 13 bases remaining between them. CDR1 SNHLY and CDR2 FYNNEI come from the germline V gene. The length of the CDR3 is 13 residues. The CDR3 is CASSGRGGYEQYF. The CDR3 bases are TGTGCCAGCAGCGGCCGGGGTGGGTACGAGCAGTACTTC.

The V gene is TRBV6-5, the J gene TRBJ2-7; TRBD2 matches 11 bases. The V gene's germline CDR1 is MNHEY and CDR2 SVGAGI. CDR3 length: 16 residues. V was clipped by 4 bases and J by 0 bases; unmatched bases: 5. CDR3 nucleotides: TGTGCCAGCAGTTTAACTAGCGGGGGCTCCTCCTACGAGCAGTACTTC. This gives the protein CASSLTSGGSSYEQYF.

This clone was found a few times. The genes are TRBV6-5 and TRBJ2-2, with TRBD1 identical over 9 bases. The CDR3 has 15 amino acids. V shed 6 bases and J 6 bases; nucleotides not matched to a gene: 8. Germline V gene sequence: CDR1 MNHEY, CDR2 SVGAGI. For the CDR3, the DNA is TGTGCCAGCAGACCCCGGGACAGGGAACCCGGGGAGCTGTTTTTT. This sequence encodes CASRPRDREPGELFF.

The rearrangement joins TRBV20-1 to TRBJ1-2; D is possibly TRBD1 (5 bases). Trimming shortened V by 2 bases and J by 7 bases, and 8 bases separated the two germline ends. CDR1 and CDR2 (germline): DFQATT, SNEGSKA (reference sequence). The CDR3 is made up of 11 amino acids. This CDR3 is CSARWDGGYTF. The CDR3, as DNA: TGCAGTGCTAGATGGGACGGTGGCTACACCTTC.

This clone has only a few counts. The V gene is TRBV6-1, the J gene TRBJ1-5, with D hard to call. Per the germline V gene, CDR1 is MNHNS and CDR2 is SASEGT. Deletions cut 6 bases from V and 3 bases from J, with 6 bases between. The CDR3 loop spans 12 amino acids. The CDR3: CASRRYNQPQHF. The CDR3 bases are TGTGCCAGCAGGCGGTACAATCAGCCCCAGCATTTT.

The chain combines TRBV5-1 with TRBJ1-2; tentative D call: TRBD1 (6 bases). This CDR3 has 15 amino acids. Germline-derived CDR1 and CDR2 are SGHRS and YFSETQ. V lost 5 bases and J 7 bases, leaving 21 bases between the germline ends. The CDR3 loop is CASRGAGVQTGGYTF. Here the CDR3 DNA reads TGCGCCAGCAGGGGGGCGGGTGTCCAAACCGGTGGCTACACCTTC.

The J gene is TRBJ1-6, the V gene TRBV30; D perhaps matches TRBD1 (5 bases). The length of the CDR3 is 16 residues. Trimming took 3 bases from V and 0 from J, leaving 12 bases between them. Germline loops: CDR1 GTSNPN, CDR2 SVGIG (reference sequence). Written as DNA, the CDR3 is TGTGCCTGGAGACAGACAGCCCCCTCCTATAATTCACCCCTCCACTTT. Translated, it gives CAWRQTAPSYNSPLHF.

The V and J genes are TRBV7-9 and TRBJ2-2; TRBD1 is a possible D gene (6 bases). The CDR3 is made up of 15 amino acids. The V gene lost 5 bases and the J gene lost 5 bases, with 15 bases spanning the gap. The germline V gene has CDR1 SEHNR and CDR2 FQNEAQ (reference sequence). The CDR3 is CASSHWGRRTGELFF. The CDR3 nucleotides read TGTGCCAGCAGCCATTGGGGGCGTAGGACCGGGGAGCTGTTTTTT.

This chain joins TRBV28 and TRBJ1-3, with D hard to call. The V and J ends lost 6 bases and 9 bases respectively, with 18 bases between them. Germline assignment: CDR1 MDHEN and CDR2 SYDVKM. The CDR3 consists of 14 residues. The CDR3 sequence is CASSSLGRSRTIYF. In DNA form, the CDR3 reads TGTGCCAGCAGCTCCCTTGGGCGAAGCCGCACCATATATTTT.